The following is a T cell receptor beta chain sequence with its context. The sample originates from a study of T cells in Graves' hyperthyroidism and ophthalmopathy. Looked up from germline, CDR1 is MNHEY and CDR2 is SVGEGT. J lost 0 bases, V lost 5 bases, and 12 bases had no gene match. The CDR3 length is 17 residues. From RNA transcripts, TCR beta CDR3 regions were amplified. First-round RT-PCR of the TCR CDR3 relied on the HTBI primer set. TCRdb itself ran the multiplex PCR reads through MiXCR, one entry per CDR3 protein. The sample yields more than 500,000 distinct CDR3 sequences, 11% to 15% seen once.

This receptor was identified in a woman aged 35 to 49 with Graves' hyperthyroidism. Sequencing was carried out using blood. V and J are TRBV6-2 or TRBV6-3 and TRBJ2-5, with TRBD1 identical over 7 bases. Written as DNA, the CDR3 is TGTGCCAGCAGTCGCGGACAGGCCAGTTCGTACCAAGAGACCCAGTACTTC. It codes for CASSRGQASSYQETQYF.